This T cell receptor beta chain was found in a study of PD-L1 blockade in urothelial cancer. The protocol was immunoSEQ multiplex PCR, while the TCRdb copy is restricted to in-frame clones and leaves out a portion. The sample has about 90,000 clones; over 80% are singletons. The time point: peripheral blood 6 weeks after treatment start. The count of this clone is one. The TCR was taken from a man between 65 and 80 years old with urothelial cancer. Material: PBMCs, obtained around atezolizumab (anti-PD-L1) treatment.

CDR3 DNA sequence: TGTGCCAGCAGTGAACATACAGGACGAGGAACAGATACGCAGTATTTT. Translation: CASSEHTGRGTDTQYF. V usage is TRBV2 and J usage is TRBJ2-3; TRBD1 is a possible D gene (5 bases). CDR3 length equals 16 residues. Germline V gene data show CDR1 as SNHLY and CDR2 as FYNNEI. Trimming removed 2 bases from V and 3 bases from J, with 15 bases in between.